This T cell receptor (beta chain) was observed in a study of T-cell memory formation after mild COVID-19. About the study: Largely donor-specific TCR clusters were found. Study conclusions and caveats: Most CD4+ clones that shrank were in CM and EM, while CD8+ ones turned up in EMRA. Within pre-infection memory, some responding clones were found, suggesting cross-reactive memory joined. Clones shrinking from day 15 to 85 showed even CD4/CD8 mixes; later expanders tilted CD4+.

V was pared by 0 bases and J by 1 base, with 17 bases between. Germline V CDR1 and CDR2: SGHTA, FQGNSA. This CDR3 spans 18 amino acids. This clonotype was seen only a few times. Its target is unknown. TCRdb re-analysed the 5' RACE reads in MiXCR, keeping a single row per CDR3 protein. The sample lists about 290,000 distinct CDR3 sequences, approximately 15% occurring once. Sequences were obtained from PBMCs or a T cell subset sorted from them (not recorded which). The V and J genes are TRBV7-2 and TRBJ2-3, with D possibly matching TRBD2 (5 bases). This sequence was found in a man between 18 and 29 years old who had mild COVID-19 (a few samples of this study predate the infection). Cell type and time point are not known. CDR3 residues: CASSLAGGAVYGTDTQYF. In DNA, the CDR3 is TGTGCCAGCAGCTTAGCCGGAGGCGCAGTTTACGGCACAGATACGCAGTATTTT.